The rows below give T cell receptor beta chains drawn from one sample of a study of control samples from healthy donors and cancer patients. Profiling relied on immunoSEQ multiplex PCR, and the TCRdb table lists in-frame clones only, not all of them. In the table there are 150,000 to 200,000 clones, about 94% of which are singletons. The specimen was PBMCs. The receptor set was obtained from a man between 60 and 75 years old with colorectal cancer. Each CDR3 is given with its conserved first and last residue. A D gene is named only where the DNA matches it firmly. The listing skips clone size in some rows; elsewhere it reads once, few, many or a size class.

length: 15
J: TRBJ2-6
D: -
V: TRBV3-1/TRBV3-2
size: -
CDR3: CASSQEGSGANVLTF
DNA: TGTGCCAGCAGCCAAGAAGGATCTGGGGCCAACGTCCTGACTTTC

length: 16
J: TRBJ2-5
D: -
V: TRBV28
size: -
CDR3: CASSLFGGTVGETQYF
DNA: TGTGCCAGCAGTTTATTTGGGGGTACGGTCGGAGAGACCCAGTACTTC

length: 15
J: TRBJ1-1
D: -
V: TRBV3-1/TRBV3-2
size: once
CDR3: CASSQDGGGRTEAFF
DNA: TGTGCCAGCAGCCAAGACGGGGGAGGTCGGACTGAAGCTTTCTTT

length: 13
J: TRBJ1-1
D: -
V: TRBV2
size: few
CDR3: CASKADMNTEAFF
DNA: TGTGCCAGCAAGGCGGATATGAACACTGAAGCTTTCTTT

length: 16
J: TRBJ1-6
D: -
V: TRBV21-1
size: -
CDR3: CASSRGPEPAGSPLHF
DNA: TGTGCCAGCAGCAGGGGGCCTGAGCCTGCTGGTTCACCCCTCCACTTT

length: 15
J: TRBJ1-1
D: -
V: TRBV10-2
size: once
CDR3: CASSESEGWDTEAFF
DNA: TGCGCCAGCAGTGAGTCGGAAGGTTGGGACACTGAAGCTTTCTTT

length: 13
J: TRBJ1-1
D: -
V: TRBV27
size: -
CDR3: CASSLFGQTEAFF
DNA: TGTGCCAGCAGTTTATTCGGACAGACTGAAGCTTTCTTT

length: 12
J: TRBJ2-7
D: -
V: TRBV6-1
size: -
CDR3: CASSEALHEQYF
DNA: TGTGCCAGCAGTGAAGCGCTACACGAGCAGTACTTC

length: 14
J: TRBJ1-2
D: -
V: TRBV28
size: -
CDR3: CASSLSPGEGSYTF
DNA: TGTGCCAGCAGTTTATCCCCAGGCGAGGGATCCTACACCTTC

length: 17
J: TRBJ2-5
D: TRBD2
V: TRBV7-8
size: -
CDR3: CASSQRTSGGYQETQYF
DNA: TGTGCCAGCAGCCAAAGGACTAGCGGGGGGTATCAAGAGACCCAGTACTTC

length: 17
J: TRBJ2-1
D: -
V: TRBV6-2/TRBV6-3
size: once
CDR3: CASSTGRRGNSYNEQFF
DNA: TGTGCCAGCAGCACGGGCCGACGGGGGAACTCCTACAATGAGCAGTTCTTC

length: 15
J: TRBJ2-2
D: TRBD1
V: TRBV10-3
size: -
CDR3: CAISDTGGTVGELFF
DNA: TGTGCCATCAGTGATACAGGGGGAACGGTCGGGGAGCTGTTTTTT

length: 17
J: TRBJ2-3
D: -
V: TRBV30
size: -
CDR3: CAWSGRGWRVGTDTQYF
DNA: TGTGCCTGGAGTGGGCGGGGATGGCGGGTGGGCACAGATACGCAGTATTTT

length: 13
J: TRBJ1-1
D: -
V: TRBV18
size: -
CDR3: CASSPGRNTEAFF
DNA: TGTGCCAGCTCACCAGGAAGGAACACTGAAGCTTTCTTT

length: 15
J: TRBJ1-2
D: -
V: TRBV5-1
size: -
CDR3: CASSLNIGSEDGYTF
DNA: TGCGCCAGCAGCTTGAATATCGGGTCCGAGGATGGCTACACCTTC

length: 14
J: TRBJ2-5
D: -
V: TRBV24-1
size: -
CDR3: CATSGVDSQETQYF
DNA: TGTGCCACCAGTGGGGTGGACAGTCAAGAGACCCAGTACTTC

length: 14
J: TRBJ2-7
D: -
V: TRBV10-1
size: -
CDR3: CASSGRQGGDEQYF
DNA: TGCGCCAGCAGTGGAAGACAGGGAGGGGACGAGCAGTACTTC

length: 15
J: TRBJ1-4
D: -
V: TRBV5-1
size: -
CDR3: CASSLVAGSNEKLFF
DNA: TGCGCCAGCAGCTTGGTGGCAGGGTCTAATGAAAAACTGTTTTTT

length: 15
J: TRBJ2-7
D: TRBD1
V: TRBV7-2
size: -
CDR3: CASSLGQGPTYEQYF
DNA: TGTGCCAGCAGCCTGGGACAGGGACCAACCTACGAGCAGTACTTC

length: 13
J: TRBJ1-2
D: -
V: TRBV11-2
size: -
CDR3: CASSSSGSYGYTF
DNA: TGTGCCAGCAGCTCCTCTGGGTCTTATGGCTACACCTTC

length: 14
J: TRBJ1-1
D: -
V: TRBV3-1/TRBV3-2
size: -
CDR3: CASSQRVMNTEAFF
DNA: TGTGCCAGCAGCCAAAGAGTCATGAACACTGAAGCTTTCTTT

length: 13
J: TRBJ1-2
D: -
V: TRBV20-1
size: -
CDR3: CSASQSLNYGYTF
DNA: TGCAGTGCTAGTCAGAGTTTGAACTATGGCTACACCTTC

length: 13
J: TRBJ1-1
D: -
V: TRBV7-9
size: -
CDR3: CASSSGQPAEAFF
DNA: TGTGCCAGCAGCTCAGGACAGCCTGCTGAAGCTTTCTTT

length: 14
J: TRBJ2-7
D: -
V: TRBV21-1
size: -
CDR3: CASSNWTGGYEQYF
DNA: TGTGCCAGCAGCAATTGGACAGGGGGCTACGAGCAGTACTTC

length: 15
J: TRBJ2-2
D: -
V: TRBV5-1
size: -
CDR3: CASSLGRSNTGELFF
DNA: TGCGCCAGCAGCTTGGGGCGGTCAAACACCGGGGAGCTGTTTTTT

length: 13
J: TRBJ1-1
D: -
V: TRBV27
size: -
CDR3: CASSPNQNTEAFF
DNA: TGTGCCAGCAGTCCTAACCAGAACACTGAAGCTTTCTTT

length: 13
J: TRBJ2-5
D: TRBD2
V: TRBV4-3
size: -
CDR3: CASSQRVGRVQYF
DNA: TGCGCCAGCAGCCAGCGGGTAGGGAGGGTCCAGTACTTC

length: 14
J: TRBJ2-5
D: -
V: TRBV19
size: -
CDR3: CASSDSGGGETQYF
DNA: TGTGCCAGTAGTGATAGTGGTGGGGGAGAGACCCAGTACTTC

length: 15
J: TRBJ1-6
D: -
V: TRBV7-2
size: -
CDR3: CASSLGVDTVMALHF
DNA: TGTGCCAGCAGCTTAGGGGTGGACACTGTAATGGCCCTCCACTTT

length: 14
J: TRBJ2-5
D: -
V: TRBV30
size: -
CDR3: CAWSGGGQMETQYF
DNA: TGTGCCTGGAGTGGGGGGGGACAGATGGAGACCCAGTACTTC

length: 13
J: TRBJ1-2
D: -
V: TRBV24-1
size: -
CDR3: CATSGSQGSGYTF
DNA: TGTGCCACCAGTGGCTCACAGGGAAGTGGCTACACCTTC

length: 14
J: TRBJ2-3
D: TRBD1
V: TRBV7-2
size: -
CDR3: CASSPDRVVDTQYF
DNA: TGTGCCAGCAGCCCTGACAGGGTGGTAGATACGCAGTATTTT

length: 17
J: TRBJ1-4
D: TRBD1
V: TRBV5-1
size: -
CDR3: CASSRQGAGETNEKLFF
DNA: TGCGCCAGCAGCCGCCAGGGGGCTGGGGAAACTAATGAAAAACTGTTTTTT

length: 16
J: TRBJ2-1
D: TRBD2
V: TRBV11-2
size: -
CDR3: CASSLEAAGANNEQFF
DNA: TGTGCCAGCAGCTTAGAAGCAGCGGGGGCCAACAATGAGCAGTTCTTC

length: 18
J: TRBJ2-6
D: -
V: TRBV19
size: -
CDR3: CASSKAWRVNSGANVLTF
DNA: TGTGCCAGTAGTAAGGCGTGGCGGGTCAACTCTGGGGCCAACGTCCTGACTTTC

length: 17
J: TRBJ1-3
D: -
V: TRBV7-2
size: -
CDR3: CASSPRRDPRGGNTIYF
DNA: TGTGCCAGCAGCCCACGAAGAGACCCCCGAGGAGGAAACACCATATATTTT

length: 14
J: TRBJ1-2
D: -
V: TRBV3-1/TRBV3-2
size: -
CDR3: CASSQEASNHGYTF
DNA: TGTGCCAGCAGCCAAGAAGCGTCAAACCATGGCTACACCTTC

length: 13
J: TRBJ2-2
D: -
V: TRBV9
size: -
CDR3: CASSPRDTGELFF
DNA: TGTGCCAGCAGCCCCCGAGACACCGGGGAGCTGTTTTTT

length: 17
J: TRBJ2-3
D: -
V: TRBV9
size: -
CDR3: CASSVAGTPYFTDTQYF
DNA: TGTGCCAGCAGCGTAGCTGGGACACCTTACTTCACAGATACGCAGTATTTT

length: 16
J: TRBJ1-1
D: -
V: TRBV7-2
size: -
CDR3: CASSWTGGGTNTEAFF
DNA: TGTGCCAGCAGCTGGACGGGGGGGGGAACCAACACTGAAGCTTTCTTT

length: 16
J: TRBJ1-3
D: -
V: TRBV4-1
size: -
CDR3: CASSPGGYLSGNTIYF
DNA: TGCGCCAGCTCCCCGGGGGGTTATTTATCAGGAAACACCATATATTTT

length: 14
J: TRBJ1-3
D: -
V: TRBV6-6
size: once
CDR3: CASSYGGAGNTIYF
DNA: TGTGCCAGCAGTTACGGTGGGGCTGGAAACACCATATATTTT

length: 14
J: TRBJ1-1
D: -
V: TRBV3-1/TRBV3-2
size: -
CDR3: CASSQDGSGPQAFF
DNA: TGTGCCAGCAGCCAAGATGGGTCCGGGCCTCAAGCTTTCTTT

length: 15
J: TRBJ2-3
D: -
V: TRBV6-5
size: -
CDR3: CASSFSGIFTDTQYF
DNA: TGTGCCAGCAGTTTTTCCGGGATATTCACAGATACGCAGTATTTT

length: 13
J: TRBJ1-5
D: -
V: TRBV27
size: -
CDR3: CASSLEVNQPQHF
DNA: TGTGCCAGCAGTTTAGAAGTCAATCAGCCCCAGCATTTT

length: 14
J: TRBJ2-3
D: -
V: TRBV2
size: once
CDR3: CASSEAVYTDTQYF
DNA: TGTGCCAGCAGTGAAGCGGTTTACACAGATACGCAGTATTTT

length: 17
J: TRBJ2-5
D: TRBD2
V: TRBV30
size: -
CDR3: CAWSVGVAGAKRETQYF
DNA: TGTGCCTGGAGTGTAGGGGTAGCGGGGGCGAAAAGGGAGACCCAGTACTTC

length: 12
J: TRBJ2-3
D: -
V: TRBV27
size: -
CDR3: CASSFGPDTQYF
DNA: TGTGCCAGCAGTTTCGGGCCAGATACGCAGTATTTT

length: 13
J: TRBJ1-1
D: -
V: TRBV28
size: -
CDR3: CASSTPAGNEAFF
DNA: TGTGCCAGCAGTACTCCCGCGGGAAACGAAGCTTTCTTT

length: 13
J: TRBJ2-5
D: -
V: TRBV3-1/TRBV3-2
size: -
CDR3: CASSLTNQETQYF
DNA: TGTGCCAGCAGCCTAACCAACCAAGAGACCCAGTACTTC

length: 12
J: TRBJ2-5
D: -
V: TRBV5-4
size: -
CDR3: CASSLALGTQYF
DNA: TGTGCCAGCAGCTTGGCCTTAGGGACCCAGTACTTC

length: 15
J: TRBJ2-5
D: TRBD1
V: TRBV6-5
size: -
CDR3: CASSYSTGKGETQYF
DNA: TGTGCCAGCAGTTACTCGACAGGGAAGGGGGAGACCCAGTACTTC

length: 15
J: TRBJ2-7
D: TRBD1
V: TRBV6-5
size: -
CDR3: CASSRQGAGGAEQYF
DNA: TGTGCCAGCAGCAGACAGGGGGCGGGAGGTGCCGAGCAGTACTTC

length: 13
J: TRBJ2-6
D: -
V: TRBV30
size: -
CDR3: CACQGPGANVLTF
DNA: TGTGCCTGCCAGGGACCTGGGGCCAACGTCCTGACTTTC

length: 13
J: TRBJ2-1
D: -
V: TRBV3-1/TRBV3-2
size: -
CDR3: CASSQANYNEQFF
DNA: TGTGCCAGCAGCCAAGCCAACTACAATGAGCAGTTCTTC

length: 13
J: TRBJ1-1
D: -
V: TRBV5-1
size: -
CDR3: CASRLGFGTEAFF
DNA: TGCGCCAGCCGGCTAGGGTTTGGCACTGAAGCTTTCTTT

length: 16
J: TRBJ2-2
D: -
V: TRBV5-4
size: -
CDR3: CASSPKGGTGTGELFF
DNA: TGTGCCAGCAGCCCAAAGGGGGGTACGGGGACCGGGGAGCTGTTTTTT

length: 15
J: TRBJ2-7
D: TRBD1
V: TRBV9
size: once
CDR3: CASSHGTGAGDEQYF
DNA: TGTGCCAGCAGCCACGGGACAGGGGCGGGTGACGAGCAGTACTTC

length: 14
J: TRBJ1-1
D: -
V: TRBV3-1/TRBV3-2
size: -
CDR3: CASSQGTQNTEAFF
DNA: TGTGCCAGCAGCCAAGGGACGCAGAACACTGAAGCTTTCTTT

length: 13
J: TRBJ1-1
D: -
V: TRBV5-6
size: -
CDR3: CASSFGDGAEAFF
DNA: TGTGCCAGCAGCTTCGGGGACGGGGCTGAAGCTTTCTTT